This T cell receptor beta chain comes out of a study of blood T cell repertoires in COVID-19. V shed 5 bases and J shed 1 base, with 6 bases lying between them. This CDR3 is built from 12 residues. The germline CDR1 and CDR2 sequences are SGHRS and YFSETQ. This clone was seen more than once but under ten times. Original data processing: Amplification of reference gene primers provided the estimated nucleated cell counts. TCRdb keeps only in-frame clones here, not all; method: immunoSEQ multiplex PCR. That table is the source of V, J and clone size, and D and trimming were worked out from the DNA. The sample includes 160,000 or so clones, around nine tenths of them seen just once.

This rearrangement joins TRBV5-1 to TRBJ1-1; D might be TRBD1 (5 bases). Sequenced: peripheral blood. This sequence originates from a man in his sixties with active or convalescent COVID-19. In DNA form, the CDR3 reads TGCGCCAGCAGACAGGCGAACACTGAAGCTTTCTTT. Translation: CASRQANTEAFF.